This TCR beta chain was identified during a study of read filtering for tumor transcriptome and immune sequencing. Ten or more counts support this clonotype. Molecular barcoded adaptors covering alpha/delta and beta/gamma chains were used on roughly 400 ng RNA. TCRdb re-called the reads with MiXCR, one entry per CDR3 protein. Of 42,000 or so distinct CDR3 sequences detected, around an eighth appear once; the ten largest clones hold roughly 31%. The J segment lost 0 bases and the V segment lost 6 bases, leaving 9 bases of the junction unmatched. This CDR3 region has 17 residues. Looked up from germline, CDR1 is LNHDA and CDR2 is SQIVND (reference sequence).

Sequenced: a population of CD138-negative cells sorted from bone marrow. The rearrangement joins TRBV19 to TRBJ2-3; 10 bases are shared with TRBD2. This clonotype originated in a donor at least 40 years old with multiple myeloma. The CDR3: CASSKMKTSGSTDTQYF. As DNA, the CDR3 is TGTGCCAGTAGCAAGATGAAGACTAGCGGGAGCACAGATACGCAGTATTTT.